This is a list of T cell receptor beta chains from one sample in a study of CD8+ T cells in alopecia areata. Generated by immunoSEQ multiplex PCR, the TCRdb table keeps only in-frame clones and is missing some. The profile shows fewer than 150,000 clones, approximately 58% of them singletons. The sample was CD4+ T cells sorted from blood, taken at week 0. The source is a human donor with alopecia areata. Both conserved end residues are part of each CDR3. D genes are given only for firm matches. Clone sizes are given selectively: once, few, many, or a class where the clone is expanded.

TGCGCCAGCAGCTTGGATGCGGTCCAGCTTTACAATGAGCAGTTCTTC,CASSLDAVQLYNEQFF,few,16,TRBJ2-1,-,TRBV5-1
TGCGCCAGCAGCTTGGTCCGGGTCCTACCCGGGGAGCTGTTTTTT,CASSLVRVLPGELFF,few,15,TRBJ2-2,-,TRBV5-1
TGTGCCAGCAGTTTGACTAGCAGGGGTCTCTACGAGCAGTACTTC,CASSLTSRGLYEQYF,medium-sized,15,TRBJ2-7,-,TRBV28
TGTGCCAGCAGCCCCGGGATCTACGAGCAGTACTTC,CASSPGIYEQYF,-,12,TRBJ2-7,-,TRBV2
TGTGCCAGCAGAACCCGACAGAGCTCCCAAGAGACCCAGTACTTC,CASRTRQSSQETQYF,-,15,TRBJ2-5,-,TRBV6-5
TGTGCCTGGAGTGTAGGGGGCACAGATACGCAGTATTTT,CAWSVGGTDTQYF,-,13,TRBJ2-3,-,TRBV30
TGTGCTATCCGGCCGGGGACGTCGAACACCGGGGAGCTGTTTTTT,CAIRPGTSNTGELFF,-,15,TRBJ2-2,-,TRBV7-2
TGCGCCAGCAGCCAAGTGACAGGGGGATCGAACACTGAAGCTTTCTTT,CASSQVTGGSNTEAFF,-,16,TRBJ1-1,TRBD1,TRBV4-3
TGTGCCAGCAGCCACCCCGGGAGCCCTAGCACAGATACGCAGTATTTT,CASSHPGSPSTDTQYF,few,16,TRBJ2-3,-,TRBV6-6
TGCGCCAGCACCCTAGCGGGGGGGCCGACAGATACGCAGTATTTT,CASTLAGGPTDTQYF,-,15,TRBJ2-3,TRBD2,TRBV5-1
TGCGCCAGCAGCTTGTTACAGAGCACAGATACGCAGTATTTT,CASSLLQSTDTQYF,-,14,TRBJ2-3,-,TRBV5-1
TGCGCCAGCAGCCAAGATCGGGGTCTAGAGACCCAGTACTTC,CASSQDRGLETQYF,-,14,TRBJ2-5,-,TRBV4-3
TGTGCCAGCAGTTACCTACAGGGATCCACAGATACGCAGTATTTT,CASSYLQGSTDTQYF,-,15,TRBJ2-3,-,TRBV6-5
TGCGCCAGCAGCCAAGATCTAGCGGGGGGCGGGGAGACCCAGTACTTC,CASSQDLAGGGETQYF,-,16,TRBJ2-5,TRBD2,TRBV4-3
TGTGCCAGCAGCATTACACAGGGATTTACCGAGACCCAGTACTTC,CASSITQGFTETQYF,-,15,TRBJ2-5,-,TRBV7-2
TGTGCCACCAGCAGCAGGGGGCGAGTTACTGAAGCTTTCTTT,CATSSRGRVTEAFF,-,14,TRBJ1-1,TRBD1,TRBV15
TGTGCCAGCAGCTTAAGTGTCCGCGGGGTAGGGAGCACAGATACGCAGTATTTT,CASSLSVRGVGSTDTQYF,-,18,TRBJ2-3,-,TRBV7-2
TGCAGCGTTGACTTGATGGCTAGACCCTACGAGCAGTACTTC,CSVDLMARPYEQYF,-,14,TRBJ2-7,-,TRBV29-1
TGTGCCAGCAGCTTAGGCTGGGACTCTGAAGCTTTCTTT,CASSLGWDSEAFF,-,13,TRBJ1-1,-,TRBV7-3
TGCGCCAGCAGAACAGGTTTCCGCTACGAGCAGTACTTC,CASRTGFRYEQYF,-,13,TRBJ2-7,-,TRBV5-1
TGTGCCAGCAGCATTAGCGGGGGGAACACCGGGGAGCTGTTTTTT,CASSISGGNTGELFF,-,15,TRBJ2-2,TRBD2,TRBV9
TGTGCCAGCAGGGGCAGCGGGACTAGCGTCTACGAGCAGTACTTC,CASRGSGTSVYEQYF,many,15,TRBJ2-7,TRBD2,TRBV7-2
TGTGCCAGCAGGACAAAAGGGGGCCACTATGGCTACACCTTC,CASRTKGGHYGYTF,once,14,TRBJ1-2,TRBD1,TRBV6-6
TGTGCCATCAGTGTAGAGGGCGGGGAGCTGTTTTTT,CAISVEGGELFF,-,12,TRBJ2-2,-,TRBV10-3
TGTGCCAGCAGCGGCCCCAGCTTAGCGGGGGTCAATGAGCAGTTCTTC,CASSGPSLAGVNEQFF,-,16,TRBJ2-1,TRBD2,TRBV5-4
TGTGCCTGGAGTGTACTAGCGTCCTACAATGAGCAGTTCTTC,CAWSVLASYNEQFF,-,14,TRBJ2-1,TRBD2,TRBV30
TGTGCCAGCCGAGACGGGGGCCGCTCCTACAATGAGCAGTTCTTC,CASRDGGRSYNEQFF,-,15,TRBJ2-1,-,TRBV6-5
TGTGCCAGCAGCCAAAGCACAGATACGCAGTATTTT,CASSQSTDTQYF,few,12,TRBJ2-3,-,TRBV11-3
TGCGCCAGCAGCCCGCGCGCCGGGGACACCGGGGAGCTGTTTTTT,CASSPRAGDTGELFF,-,15,TRBJ2-2,-,TRBV4-3
TGTGCCAGCAGCTTGGAGCGGGGTGTCACAGATACGCAGTATTTT,CASSLERGVTDTQYF,-,15,TRBJ2-3,TRBD2,TRBV7-9
TGTGCCTGGAGTGTAGGTTGGGTAGCGACCCAGTACTTC,CAWSVGWVATQYF,-,13,TRBJ2-5,-,TRBV30
TGTGCCAGCAGCAGAGGTACAGATACGCAGTATTTT,CASSRGTDTQYF,-,12,TRBJ2-3,-,TRBV5-4
TGCGCCAGCAGCCAAGACGGACAGGGTTATGGCCACAATGAGCAGTTCTTC,CASSQDGQGYGHNEQFF,-,17,TRBJ2-1,TRBD1,TRBV4-1
TGTGCCAGCCGGGACACTGAAGCTTTCTTT,CASRDTEAFF,few,10,TRBJ1-1,-,TRBV28
TGTGCCAGCAGCGTAGGAGCCGGGACAGGGCAACTGATCTCTGGAAACACCATATATTTT,CASSVGAGTGQLISGNTIYF,few,20,TRBJ1-3,TRBD1,TRBV9
TGTGCCAGCAGCCTCGCACCGGAGACCCAGTACTTC,CASSLAPETQYF,few,12,TRBJ2-5,-,TRBV14
TGTGCCAGCAGCTTAGGCGCAGGGGGGAGTAGGAACGAGCAGTACTTC,CASSLGAGGSRNEQYF,few,16,TRBJ2-7,-,TRBV7-9
TGTGCCAGCGTTATCCTGACTAGCGGGGGGGCTTCGCAGTACTTC,CASVILTSGGASQYF,few,15,TRBJ2-7,TRBD2,TRBV2
TGTGCCAGCAGCTTAGGGCTAGCGGCGAACACCGGGGAGCTGTTTTTT,CASSLGLAANTGELFF,-,16,TRBJ2-2,TRBD2,TRBV11-3